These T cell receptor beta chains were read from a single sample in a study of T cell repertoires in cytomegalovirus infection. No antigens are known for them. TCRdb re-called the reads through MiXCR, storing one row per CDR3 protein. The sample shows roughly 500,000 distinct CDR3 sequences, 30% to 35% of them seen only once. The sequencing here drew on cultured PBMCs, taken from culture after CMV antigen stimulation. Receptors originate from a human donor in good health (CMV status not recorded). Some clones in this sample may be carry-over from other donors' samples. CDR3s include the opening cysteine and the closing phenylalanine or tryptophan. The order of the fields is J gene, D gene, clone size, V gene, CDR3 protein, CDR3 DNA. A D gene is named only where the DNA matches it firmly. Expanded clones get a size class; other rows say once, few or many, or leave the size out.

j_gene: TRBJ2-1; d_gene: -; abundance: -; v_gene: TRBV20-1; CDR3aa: CSARDRRDNEQFF; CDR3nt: TGCAGTGCTAGAGATAGGCGGGACAATGAGCAGTTCTTC
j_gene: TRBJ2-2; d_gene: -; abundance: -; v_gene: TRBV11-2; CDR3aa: CASSPPAGPGELFF; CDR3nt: TGTGCCAGCAGCCCGCCCGCGGGGCCCGGGGAGCTGTTTTTT
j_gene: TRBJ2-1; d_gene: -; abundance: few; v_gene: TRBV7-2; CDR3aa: CASSLEAGLYNEQFF; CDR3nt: TGTGCCAGCAGCTTAGAGGCGGGACTCTACAATGAGCAGTTCTTC
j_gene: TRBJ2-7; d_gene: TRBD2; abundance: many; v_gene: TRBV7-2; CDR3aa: CASSLRGGSPYEQYF; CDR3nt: TGTGCCAGCAGCTTAAGAGGCGGGAGTCCCTACGAGCAGTACTTC
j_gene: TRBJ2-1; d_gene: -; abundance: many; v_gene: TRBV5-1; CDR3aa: CASSLASSGPSYNEQFF; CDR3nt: TGCGCCAGCAGCTTGGCCTCATCGGGGCCCTCCTACAATGAGCAGTTCTTC
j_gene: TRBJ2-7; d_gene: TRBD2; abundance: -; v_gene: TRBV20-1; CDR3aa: CSARDFTSGNYEQYF; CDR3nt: TGCAGTGCTAGAGATTTCACTAGCGGGAACTACGAGCAGTACTTC
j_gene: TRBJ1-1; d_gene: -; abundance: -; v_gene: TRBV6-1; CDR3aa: CASSDRLTEAFF; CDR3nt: TGTGCCAGCAGCGATAGGTTGACTGAAGCTTTCTTT
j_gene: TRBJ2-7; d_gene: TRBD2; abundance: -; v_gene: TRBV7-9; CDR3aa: CASSNRLAGGPVEQYF; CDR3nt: TGTGCCAGCAGCAACAGACTAGCGGGAGGGCCGGTCGAGCAGTACTTC
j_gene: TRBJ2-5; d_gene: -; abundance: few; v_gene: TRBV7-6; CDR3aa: CASSLVTGETQYF; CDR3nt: TGTGCCAGCAGCTTAGTAACGGGCGAGACCCAGTACTTC
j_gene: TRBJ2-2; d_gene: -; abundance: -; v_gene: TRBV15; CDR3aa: CATRLGGGRNTGELFF; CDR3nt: TGTGCCACCCGTCTTGGGGGCGGGAGGAACACCGGGGAGCTGTTTTTT
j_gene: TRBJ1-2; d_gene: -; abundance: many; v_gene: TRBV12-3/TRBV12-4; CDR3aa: CASTVAESWGYTF; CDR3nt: TGTGCCAGCACTGTAGCGGAGTCTTGGGGCTACACCTTC
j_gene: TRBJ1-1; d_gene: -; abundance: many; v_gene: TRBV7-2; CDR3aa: CASSLVPGNTEAFF; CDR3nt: TGTGCCAGCAGCTTAGTTCCGGGGAACACTGAAGCTTTCTTT
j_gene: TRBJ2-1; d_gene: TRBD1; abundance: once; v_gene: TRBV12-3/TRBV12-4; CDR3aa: CASSANRGWVRNEQFF; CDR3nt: TGTGCCAGCAGTGCCAACAGGGGTTGGGTCAGGAATGAGCAGTTCTTC
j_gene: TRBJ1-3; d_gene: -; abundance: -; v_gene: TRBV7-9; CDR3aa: CAGVRELSGNTIYF; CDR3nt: TGTGCGGGCGTCCGGGAACTGTCTGGAAACACCATATATTTT
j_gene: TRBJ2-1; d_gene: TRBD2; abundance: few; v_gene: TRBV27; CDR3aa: CASSPTWTSGRGNEQFF; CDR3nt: TGTGCCAGCAGTCCCACCTGGACTAGCGGGAGGGGAAATGAGCAGTTCTTC
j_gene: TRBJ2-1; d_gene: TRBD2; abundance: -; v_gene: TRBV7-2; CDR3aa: CASSTIAGSYNEQFF; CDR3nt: TGTGCCAGCAGCACAATAGCGGGATCCTACAATGAGCAGTTCTTC
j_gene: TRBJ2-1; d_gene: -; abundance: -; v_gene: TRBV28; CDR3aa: CASSLLDRVEQFF; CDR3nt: TGTGCCAGCAGTTTACTGGATAGGGTTGAGCAGTTCTTC
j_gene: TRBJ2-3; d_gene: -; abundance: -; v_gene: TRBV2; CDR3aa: CASSEVVLASDHTQYF; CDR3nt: TGTGCCAGCAGTGAAGTCGTGTTAGCGAGCGACCATACGCAGTATTTT
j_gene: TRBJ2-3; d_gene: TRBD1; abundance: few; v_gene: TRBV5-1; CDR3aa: CASSLRTGSSTDTQYF; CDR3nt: TGCGCCAGCAGCCTACGGACAGGTTCTAGCACAGATACGCAGTATTTT
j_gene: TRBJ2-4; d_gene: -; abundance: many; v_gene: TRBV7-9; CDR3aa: CASSLAPGQAGFKNIQYF; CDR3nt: TGTGCCAGCAGCTTAGCGCCGGGGCAGGCCGGATTCAAAAACATTCAGTACTTC
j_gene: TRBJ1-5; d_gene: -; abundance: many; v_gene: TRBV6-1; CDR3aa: CASSLRFNQPQHF; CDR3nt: TGTGCCAGCAGTTTACGGTTCAATCAGCCCCAGCATTTT
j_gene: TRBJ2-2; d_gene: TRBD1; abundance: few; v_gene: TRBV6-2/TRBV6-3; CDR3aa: CASSPQTGSTGELFF; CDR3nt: TGTGCCAGCAGCCCTCAGACAGGGAGCACCGGGGAGCTGTTTTTT
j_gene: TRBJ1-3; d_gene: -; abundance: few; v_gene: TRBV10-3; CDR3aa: CAISPHPQGGNTIYF; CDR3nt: TGTGCCATCAGTCCCCACCCGCAGGGTGGAAACACCATATATTTT
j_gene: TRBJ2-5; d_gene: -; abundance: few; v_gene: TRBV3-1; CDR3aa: CASSPRRGSGETQYF; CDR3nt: TGTGCCAGCAGCCCCCGACGTGGGAGCGGGGAGACCCAGTACTTC
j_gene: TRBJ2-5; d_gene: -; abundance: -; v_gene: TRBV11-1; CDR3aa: CASSPHRVGETQYF; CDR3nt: TGTGCCAGCAGCCCCCACAGGGTTGGGGAGACCCAGTACTTC
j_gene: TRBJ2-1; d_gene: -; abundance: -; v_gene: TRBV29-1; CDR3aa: CSARWTTYNEQFF; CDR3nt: TGCAGCGCCAGGTGGACCACATACAATGAGCAGTTCTTC